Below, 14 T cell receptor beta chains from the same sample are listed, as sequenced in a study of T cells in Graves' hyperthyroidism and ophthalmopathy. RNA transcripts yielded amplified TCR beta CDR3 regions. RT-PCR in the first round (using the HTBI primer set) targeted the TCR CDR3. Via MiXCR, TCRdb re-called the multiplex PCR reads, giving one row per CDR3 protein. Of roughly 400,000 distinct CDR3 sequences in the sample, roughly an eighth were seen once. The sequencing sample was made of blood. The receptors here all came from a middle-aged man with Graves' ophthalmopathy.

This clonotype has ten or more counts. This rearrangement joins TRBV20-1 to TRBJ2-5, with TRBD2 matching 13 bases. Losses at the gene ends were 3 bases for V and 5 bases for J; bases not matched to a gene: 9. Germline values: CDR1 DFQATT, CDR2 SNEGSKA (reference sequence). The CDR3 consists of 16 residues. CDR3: CSARRGLAGSSETQYF. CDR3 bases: TGCAGTGCTAGGAGGGGACTAGCGGGAAGTTCGGAGACCCAGTACTTC.

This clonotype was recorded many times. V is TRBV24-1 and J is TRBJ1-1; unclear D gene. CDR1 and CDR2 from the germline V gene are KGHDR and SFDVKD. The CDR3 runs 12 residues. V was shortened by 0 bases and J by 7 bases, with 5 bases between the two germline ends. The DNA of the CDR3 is TGTGCCACCAGTGATTTGAAAGGTGAAGCTTTCTTT. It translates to CATSDLKGEAFF.

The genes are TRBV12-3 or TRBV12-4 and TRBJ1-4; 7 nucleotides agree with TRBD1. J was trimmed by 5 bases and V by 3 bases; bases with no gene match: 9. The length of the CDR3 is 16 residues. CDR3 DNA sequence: TGTGCCAGCAGTTTTAGGCGGGACAGTAGCAATGAAAAACTGTTTTTT. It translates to CASSFRRDSSNEKLFF.

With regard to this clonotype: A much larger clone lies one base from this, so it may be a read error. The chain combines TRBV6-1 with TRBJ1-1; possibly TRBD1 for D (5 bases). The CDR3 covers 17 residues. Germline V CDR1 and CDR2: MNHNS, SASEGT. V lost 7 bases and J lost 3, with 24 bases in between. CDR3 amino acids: CASIPGTPTIMDTEAFF. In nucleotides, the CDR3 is TGTGCCAGCATCCCCGGGACGCCTACGATCATGGACACTGAAGCTTTCTTT.

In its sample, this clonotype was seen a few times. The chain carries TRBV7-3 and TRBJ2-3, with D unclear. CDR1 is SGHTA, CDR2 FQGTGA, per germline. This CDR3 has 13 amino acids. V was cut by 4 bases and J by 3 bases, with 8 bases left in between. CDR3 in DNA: TGTGCCAGCAGCTCACCAGAGACAGATACGCAGTATTTT. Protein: CASSSPETDTQYF.

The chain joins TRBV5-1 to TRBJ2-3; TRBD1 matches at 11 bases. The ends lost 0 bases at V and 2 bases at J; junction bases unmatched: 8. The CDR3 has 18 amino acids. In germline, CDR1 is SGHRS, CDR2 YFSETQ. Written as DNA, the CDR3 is TGCGCCAGCAGCTTGGCCAAGGGACAGGGGGTAACCACAGATACGCAGTATTTT. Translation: CASSLAKGQGVTTDTQYF. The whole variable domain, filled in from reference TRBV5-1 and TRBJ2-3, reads KAGVTQTPRYLIKTRGQQVTLSCSPISGHRSVSWYQQTPGQGLQFLFEYFSETQRNKGNFPGRFSGRQFSNSRSEMNVSTLELGDSALYLCASSLAKGQGVTTDTQYFGPGTRLTVL.

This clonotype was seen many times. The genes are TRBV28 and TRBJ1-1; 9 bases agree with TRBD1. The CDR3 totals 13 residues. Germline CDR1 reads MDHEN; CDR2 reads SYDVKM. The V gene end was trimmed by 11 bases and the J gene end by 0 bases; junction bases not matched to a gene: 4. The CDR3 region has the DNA TGTGCCGGGGGGACAGGGATGAACACTGAAGCTTTCTTT. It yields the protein CAGGTGMNTEAFF.

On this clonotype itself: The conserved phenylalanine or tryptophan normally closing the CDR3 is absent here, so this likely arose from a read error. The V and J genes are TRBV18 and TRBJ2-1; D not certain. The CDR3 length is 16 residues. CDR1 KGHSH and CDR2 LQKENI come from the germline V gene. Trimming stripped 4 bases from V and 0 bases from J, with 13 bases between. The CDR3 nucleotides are TGTGCCAGCTCACTATTGGCACAAAACTCCTACAATGAGCAGTTCTCC. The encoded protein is CASSLLAQNSYNEQFS.

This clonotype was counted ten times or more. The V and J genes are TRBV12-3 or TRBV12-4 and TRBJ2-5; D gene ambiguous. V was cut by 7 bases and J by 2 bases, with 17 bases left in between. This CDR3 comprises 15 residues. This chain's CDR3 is CASTPSSAEQETQYF. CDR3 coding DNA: TGTGCCAGCACCCCCTCTTCCGCGGAGCAAGAGACCCAGTACTTC.

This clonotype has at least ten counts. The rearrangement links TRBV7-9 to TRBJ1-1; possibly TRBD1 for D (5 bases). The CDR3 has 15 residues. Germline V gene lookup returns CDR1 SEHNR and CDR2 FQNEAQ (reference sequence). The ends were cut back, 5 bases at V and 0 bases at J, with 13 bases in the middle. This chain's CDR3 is CASSDASGVNTEAFF. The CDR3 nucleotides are TGTGCCAGCAGCGACGCTTCGGGGGTGAACACTGAAGCTTTCTTT.

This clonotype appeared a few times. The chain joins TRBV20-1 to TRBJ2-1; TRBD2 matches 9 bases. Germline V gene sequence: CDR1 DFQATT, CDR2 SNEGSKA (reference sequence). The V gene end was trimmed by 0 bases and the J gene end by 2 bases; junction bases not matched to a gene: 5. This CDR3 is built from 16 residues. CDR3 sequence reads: CSARDPGGRAYNEQFF. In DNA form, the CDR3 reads TGCAGTGCTAGAGATCCCGGCGGGAGGGCCTACAATGAGCAGTTCTTC.

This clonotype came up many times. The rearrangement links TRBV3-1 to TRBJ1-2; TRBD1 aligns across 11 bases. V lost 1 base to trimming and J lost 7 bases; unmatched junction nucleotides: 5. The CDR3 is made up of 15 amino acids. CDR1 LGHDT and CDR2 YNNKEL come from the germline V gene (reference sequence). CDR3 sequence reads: CASSQVRTGGSGYTF. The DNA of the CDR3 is TGTGCCAGCAGCCAAGTACGGACAGGGGGCAGTGGCTACACCTTC.

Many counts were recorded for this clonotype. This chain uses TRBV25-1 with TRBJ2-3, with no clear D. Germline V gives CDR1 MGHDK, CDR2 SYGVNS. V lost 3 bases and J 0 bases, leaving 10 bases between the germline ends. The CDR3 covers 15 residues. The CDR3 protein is CASSDTGPSTDTQYF. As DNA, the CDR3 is TGTGCCAGCAGTGATACGGGCCCTAGCACAGATACGCAGTATTTT.

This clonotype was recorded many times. Written as DNA, the CDR3 is TGTGCCTGGACAGGGGGCCCGGGACAGACCCAGTACTTC. Translating gives CAWTGGPGQTQYF. V and J are TRBV30 and TRBJ2-5, with 8 bases lining up with TRBD1. This CDR3 comprises 13 residues. Trimming at V came to 4 bases and at J to 6 bases, leaving 7 bases not matched to a gene. The germline V gene has CDR1 GTSNPN and CDR2 SVGIG (reference sequence).